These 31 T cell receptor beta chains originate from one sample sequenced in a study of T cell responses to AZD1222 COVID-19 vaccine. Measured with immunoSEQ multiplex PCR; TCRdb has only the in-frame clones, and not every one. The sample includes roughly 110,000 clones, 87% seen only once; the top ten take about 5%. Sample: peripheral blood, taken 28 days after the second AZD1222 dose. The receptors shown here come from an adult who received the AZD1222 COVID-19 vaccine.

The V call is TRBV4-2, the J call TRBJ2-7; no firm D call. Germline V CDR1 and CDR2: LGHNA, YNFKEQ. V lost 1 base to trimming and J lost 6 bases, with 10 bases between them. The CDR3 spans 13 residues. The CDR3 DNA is TGTGCCAGCAGCCAAGCGAGTGGGTCCGAGCAGTACTTC. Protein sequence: CASSQASGSEQYF.

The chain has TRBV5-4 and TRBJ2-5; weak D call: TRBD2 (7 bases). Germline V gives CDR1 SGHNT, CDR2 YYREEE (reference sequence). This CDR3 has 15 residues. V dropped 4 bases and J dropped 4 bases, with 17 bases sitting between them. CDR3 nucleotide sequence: TGTGCCAGCAGCCTCTTAGGGGGGGCAGGAGAGACCCAGTACTTC. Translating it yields CASSLLGGAGETQYF.

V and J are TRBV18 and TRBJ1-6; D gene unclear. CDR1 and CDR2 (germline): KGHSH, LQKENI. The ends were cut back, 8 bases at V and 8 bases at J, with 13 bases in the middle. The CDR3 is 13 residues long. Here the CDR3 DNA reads TGTGCCAGCACCGAAGGGCCCGATTCACCCCTCCACTTT. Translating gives CASTEGPDSPLHF.

CDR3 DNA: TGTGCCTGGAGCCTAACAGGGGGCTCTGGAAACACCATATATTTT. Protein: CAWSLTGGSGNTIYF. This chain connects TRBV30 to TRBJ1-3, with 8 bases aligning to TRBD1. CDR3 length: 15 residues. V was pared by 3 bases and J by 0 bases, with 4 bases of the junction left unmatched. The germline V gene encodes CDR1 GTSNPN and CDR2 SVGIG (reference sequence).

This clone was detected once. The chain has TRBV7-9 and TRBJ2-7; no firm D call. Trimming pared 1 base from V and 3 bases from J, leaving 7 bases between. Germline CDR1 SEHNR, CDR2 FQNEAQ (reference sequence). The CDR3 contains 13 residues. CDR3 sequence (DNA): TGTGCCAGCAGCTTAGGTGGGAACTACGAGCAGTACTTC. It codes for CASSLGGNYEQYF.

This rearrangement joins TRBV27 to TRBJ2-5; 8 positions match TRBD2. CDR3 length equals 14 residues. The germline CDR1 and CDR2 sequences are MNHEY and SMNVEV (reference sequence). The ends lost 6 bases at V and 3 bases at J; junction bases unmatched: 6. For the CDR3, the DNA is TGTGCCAGCAGGTTAGCGGGAACCGAAGAGACCCAGTACTTC. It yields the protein CASRLAGTEETQYF.

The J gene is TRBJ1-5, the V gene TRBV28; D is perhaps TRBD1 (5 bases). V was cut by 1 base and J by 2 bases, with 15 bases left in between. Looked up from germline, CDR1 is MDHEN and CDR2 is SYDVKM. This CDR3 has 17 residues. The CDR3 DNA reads TGTGCCAGCAGTTTATTGGGGGGGGGTTTAGGCAATCAGCCCCAGCATTTT. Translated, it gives CASSLLGGGLGNQPQHF.

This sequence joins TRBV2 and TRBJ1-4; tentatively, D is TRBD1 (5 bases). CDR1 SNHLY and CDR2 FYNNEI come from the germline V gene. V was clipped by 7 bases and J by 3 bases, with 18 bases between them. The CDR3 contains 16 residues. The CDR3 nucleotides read TGTGCCAGCACCCTAGGAGGGACGATTGCTAATGAAAAACTGTTTTTT. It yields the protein CASTLGGTIANEKLFF.

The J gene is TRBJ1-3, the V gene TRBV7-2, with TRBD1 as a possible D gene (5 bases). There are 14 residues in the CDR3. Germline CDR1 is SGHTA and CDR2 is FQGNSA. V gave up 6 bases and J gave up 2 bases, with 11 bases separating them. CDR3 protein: CASRRGSPGNTIYF. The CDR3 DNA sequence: TGTGCCAGCAGACGGGGGAGCCCTGGAAACACCATATATTTT.

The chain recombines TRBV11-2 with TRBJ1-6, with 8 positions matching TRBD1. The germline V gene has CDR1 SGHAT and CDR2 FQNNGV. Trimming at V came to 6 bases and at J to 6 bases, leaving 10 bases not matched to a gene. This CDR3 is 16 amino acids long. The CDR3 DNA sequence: TGTGCCAGCAGGTCCCCGCCCCAGGGGGCTAATTCACCCCTCCACTTT. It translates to CASRSPPQGANSPLHF. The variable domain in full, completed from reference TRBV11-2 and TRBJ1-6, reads EAGVAQSPRYKIIEKRQSVAFWCNPISGHATLYWYQQILGQGPKLLIQFQNNGVVDDSQLPKDRFSAERLKGVDSTLKIQPAKLEDSAVYLCASRSPPQGANSPLHFGNGTRLTVT.

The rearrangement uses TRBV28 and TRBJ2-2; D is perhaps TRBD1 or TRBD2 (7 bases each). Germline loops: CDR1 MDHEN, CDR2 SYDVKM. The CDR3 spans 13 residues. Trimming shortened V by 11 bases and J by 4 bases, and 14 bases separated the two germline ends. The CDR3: CAGRDSSTGELFF. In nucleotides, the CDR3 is TGTGCCGGGAGGGACAGTTCCACCGGGGAGCTGTTTTTT. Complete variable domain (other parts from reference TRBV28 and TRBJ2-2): DVKVTQSSRYLVKRTGEKVFLECVQDMDHENMFWYRQDPGLGLRLIYFSYDVKMKEKGDIPEGYSVSREKKERFSLILESASTNQTSMYLCAGRDSSTGELFFGEGSRLTVL.

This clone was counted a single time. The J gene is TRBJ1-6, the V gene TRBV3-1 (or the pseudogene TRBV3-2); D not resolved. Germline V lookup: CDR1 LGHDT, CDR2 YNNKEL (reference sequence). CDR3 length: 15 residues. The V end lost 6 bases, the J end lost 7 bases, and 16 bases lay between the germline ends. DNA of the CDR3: TGTGCCAGCAGGCATGAGGAGCAGAAAAATTCACCCCTCCACTTT. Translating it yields CASRHEEQKNSPLHF.

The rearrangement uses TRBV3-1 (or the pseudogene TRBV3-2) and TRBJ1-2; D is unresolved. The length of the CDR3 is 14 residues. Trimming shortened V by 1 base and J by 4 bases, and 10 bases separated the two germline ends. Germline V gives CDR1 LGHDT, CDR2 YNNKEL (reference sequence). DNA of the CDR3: TGTGCCAGCAGCCAAGGCGTATATGGCTATGGCTACACCTTC. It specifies CASSQGVYGYGYTF.

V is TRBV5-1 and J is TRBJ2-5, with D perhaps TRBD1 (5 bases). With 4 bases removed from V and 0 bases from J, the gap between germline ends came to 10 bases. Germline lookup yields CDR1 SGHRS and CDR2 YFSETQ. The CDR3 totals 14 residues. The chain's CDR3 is CASSLGQNQETQYF. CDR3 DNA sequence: TGCGCCAGCAGCCTGGGGCAGAACCAAGAGACCCAGTACTTC.

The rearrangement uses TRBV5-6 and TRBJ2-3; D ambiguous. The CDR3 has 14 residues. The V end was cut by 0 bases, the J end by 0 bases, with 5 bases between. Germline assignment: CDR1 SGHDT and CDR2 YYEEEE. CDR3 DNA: TGTGCCAGCAGCTTGGAGGGAAGCACAGATACGCAGTATTTT. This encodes CASSLEGSTDTQYF.

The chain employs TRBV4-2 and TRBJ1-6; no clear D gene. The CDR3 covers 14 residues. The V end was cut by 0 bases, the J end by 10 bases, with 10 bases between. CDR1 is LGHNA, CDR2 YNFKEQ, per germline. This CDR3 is CASSQERVDSPLHF. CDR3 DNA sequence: TGTGCCAGCAGCCAAGAGAGGGTGGACTCACCCCTCCACTTT.

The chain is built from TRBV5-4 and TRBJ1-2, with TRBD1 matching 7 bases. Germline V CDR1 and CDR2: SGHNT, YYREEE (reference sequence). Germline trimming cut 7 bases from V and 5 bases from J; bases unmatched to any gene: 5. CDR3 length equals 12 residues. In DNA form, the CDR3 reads TGTGCCAGCGGAGCAGGGGGATATGGCTACACCTTC. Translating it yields CASGAGGYGYTF.

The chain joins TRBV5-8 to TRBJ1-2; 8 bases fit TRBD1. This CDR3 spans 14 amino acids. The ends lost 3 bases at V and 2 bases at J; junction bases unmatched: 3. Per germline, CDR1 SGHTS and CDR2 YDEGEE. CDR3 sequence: CASSWAGGNYGYTF. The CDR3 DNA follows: TGTGCCAGCAGCTGGGCAGGGGGCAACTATGGCTACACCTTC. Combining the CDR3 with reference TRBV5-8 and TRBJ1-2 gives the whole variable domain EAGVTQSPTHLIKTRGQQATLRCSPISGHTSVYWYQQALGLGLQFLLWYDEGEERNRGNFPPRFSGRQFPNYSSELNVNALELEDSALYLCASSWAGGNYGYTFGSGTRLTVV.

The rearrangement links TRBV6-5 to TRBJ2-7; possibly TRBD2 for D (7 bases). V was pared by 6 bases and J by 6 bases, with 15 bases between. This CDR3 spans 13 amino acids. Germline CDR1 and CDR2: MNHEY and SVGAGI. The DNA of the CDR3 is TGTGCCAGCAGGTCCGGGGGGCCCCTCGAGCAGTACTTC. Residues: CASRSGGPLEQYF.

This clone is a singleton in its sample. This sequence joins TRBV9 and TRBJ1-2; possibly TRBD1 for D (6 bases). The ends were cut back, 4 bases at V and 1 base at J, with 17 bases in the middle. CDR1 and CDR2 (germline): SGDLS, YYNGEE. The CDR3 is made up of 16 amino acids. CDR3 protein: CASSRDTAMFNYGYTF. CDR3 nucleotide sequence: TGTGCCAGCAGCAGGGACACGGCCATGTTTAACTATGGCTACACCTTC.

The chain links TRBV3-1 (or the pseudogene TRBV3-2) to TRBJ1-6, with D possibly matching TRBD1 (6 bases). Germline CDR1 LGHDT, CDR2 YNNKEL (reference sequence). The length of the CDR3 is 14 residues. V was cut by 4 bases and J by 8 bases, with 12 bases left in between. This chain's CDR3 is CASSPTRGDSPLHF. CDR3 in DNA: TGTGCCAGCAGCCCCACCAGGGGTGATTCACCCCTCCACTTT.

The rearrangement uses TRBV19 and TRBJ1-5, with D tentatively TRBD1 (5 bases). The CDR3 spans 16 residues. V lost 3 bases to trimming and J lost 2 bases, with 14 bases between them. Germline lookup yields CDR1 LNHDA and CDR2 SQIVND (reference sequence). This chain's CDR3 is CASSMIQGWGNQPQHF. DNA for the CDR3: TGTGCCAGTAGTATGATCCAGGGATGGGGCAATCAGCCCCAGCATTTT.

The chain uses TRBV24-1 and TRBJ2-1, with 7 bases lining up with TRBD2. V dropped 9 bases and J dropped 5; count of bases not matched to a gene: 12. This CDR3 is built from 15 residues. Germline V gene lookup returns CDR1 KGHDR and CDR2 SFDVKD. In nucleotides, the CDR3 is TGTGCCACCCAACCTGCGTGGGGAGGGGACAATGAGCAGTTCTTC. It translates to CATQPAWGGDNEQFF.

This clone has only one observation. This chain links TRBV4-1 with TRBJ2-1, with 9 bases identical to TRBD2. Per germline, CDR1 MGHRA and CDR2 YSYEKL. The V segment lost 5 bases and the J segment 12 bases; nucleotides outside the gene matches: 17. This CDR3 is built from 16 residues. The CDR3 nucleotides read TGCGCCAGCAGCGCGGGGGGGCTAGCGGGGAGGACCGCGCAGTTCTTC. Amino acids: CASSAGGLAGRTAQFF.

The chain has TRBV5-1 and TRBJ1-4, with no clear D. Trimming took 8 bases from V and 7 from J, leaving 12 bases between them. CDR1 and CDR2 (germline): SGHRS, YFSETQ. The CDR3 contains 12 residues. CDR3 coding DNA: TGCGCCAGTCAAACTAGGAGTGAAAAACTGTTTTTT. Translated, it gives CASQTRSEKLFF.

The CDR3 loop is CASSPNQGANVLTF. In DNA, the CDR3 is TGTGCCAGCAGCCCCAATCAGGGGGCCAACGTCCTGACTTTC. This rearrangement joins TRBV7-9 to TRBJ2-6; D gene unclear. Germline CDR1 SEHNR, CDR2 FQNEAQ (reference sequence). V lost 5 bases and J 4 bases, leaving 9 bases between the germline ends. CDR3 size: 14 residues. Complete variable domain (other parts from reference TRBV7-9 and TRBJ2-6): DTGVSQNPRHKITKRGQNVTFRCDPISEHNRLYWYRQTLGQGPEFLTYFQNEAQLEKSRLLSDRFSAERPKGSFSTLEIQRTEQGDSAMYLCASSPNQGANVLTFGAGSRLTVL.

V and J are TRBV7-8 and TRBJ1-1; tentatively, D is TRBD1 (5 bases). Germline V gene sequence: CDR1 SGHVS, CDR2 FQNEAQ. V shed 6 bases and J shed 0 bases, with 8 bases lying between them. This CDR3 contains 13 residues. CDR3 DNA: TGTGCCAGCAGTGACAGCATGAACACTGAAGCTTTCTTT. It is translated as CASSDSMNTEAFF.

CDR3 sequence reads: CASSLEWDRGTGELFF. In nucleotides, the CDR3 is TGTGCCAGCAGCTTGGAATGGGACAGGGGCACCGGGGAGCTGTTTTTT. The gene calls are TRBV5-6 and TRBJ2-2; 10 bases are a match to TRBD1. Trimming took 0 bases from V and 4 from J; bases not matched to a gene: 3. CDR1 and CDR2 (germline): SGHDT, YYEEEE. The CDR3 sequence is 16 residues long.

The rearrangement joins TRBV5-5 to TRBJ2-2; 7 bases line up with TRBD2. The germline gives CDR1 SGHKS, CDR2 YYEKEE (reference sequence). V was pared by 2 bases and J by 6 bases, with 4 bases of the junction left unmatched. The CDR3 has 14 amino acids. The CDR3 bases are TGTGCCAGCAGCTTCCGACTAGCCCCCGGGGAGCTGTTTTTT. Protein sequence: CASSFRLAPGELFF.

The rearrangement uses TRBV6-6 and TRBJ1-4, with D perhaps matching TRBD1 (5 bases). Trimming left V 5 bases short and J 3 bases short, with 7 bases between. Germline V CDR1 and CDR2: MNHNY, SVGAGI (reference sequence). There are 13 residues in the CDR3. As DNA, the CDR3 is TGTGCCAGCAGTGGGGGATCTAATGAAAAACTGTTTTTT. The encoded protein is CASSGGSNEKLFF.

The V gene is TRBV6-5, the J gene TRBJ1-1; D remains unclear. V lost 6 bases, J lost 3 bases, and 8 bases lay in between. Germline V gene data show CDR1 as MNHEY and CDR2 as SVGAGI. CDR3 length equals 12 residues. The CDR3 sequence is CASRRVYTEAFF. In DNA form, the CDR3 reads TGTGCCAGCAGGAGGGTTTACACTGAAGCTTTCTTT.